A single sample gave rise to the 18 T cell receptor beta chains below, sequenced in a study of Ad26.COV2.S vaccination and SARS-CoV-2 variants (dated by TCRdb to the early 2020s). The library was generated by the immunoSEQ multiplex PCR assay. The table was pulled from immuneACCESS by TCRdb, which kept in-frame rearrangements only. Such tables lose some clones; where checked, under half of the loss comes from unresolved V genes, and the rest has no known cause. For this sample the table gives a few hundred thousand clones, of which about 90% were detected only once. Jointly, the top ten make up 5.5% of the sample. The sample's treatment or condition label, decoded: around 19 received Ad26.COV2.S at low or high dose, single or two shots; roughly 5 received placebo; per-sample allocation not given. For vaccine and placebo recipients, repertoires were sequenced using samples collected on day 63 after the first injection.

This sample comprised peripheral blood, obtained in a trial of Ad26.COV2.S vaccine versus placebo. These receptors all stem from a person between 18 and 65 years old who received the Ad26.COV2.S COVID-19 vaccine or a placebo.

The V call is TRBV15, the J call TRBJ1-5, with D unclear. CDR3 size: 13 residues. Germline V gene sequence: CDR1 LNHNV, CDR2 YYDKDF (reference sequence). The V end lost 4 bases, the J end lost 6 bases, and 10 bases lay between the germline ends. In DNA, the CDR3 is TGTGCCACCAGCACCGAGTGGGTTCAGCCCCAGCATTTT. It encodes CATSTEWVQPQHF.

The DNA for the CDR3 is TGTGCCAGCAGTGGGACACGACCGCCCTACAATGAGCAGTTCTTC. Translated: CASSGTRPPYNEQFF. V gene TRBV2 combines with J gene TRBJ2-1, with D possibly matching TRBD1 (5 bases). From germline, CDR1 is SNHLY and CDR2 FYNNEI. The CDR3 contains 15 residues. V lost 4 bases, J lost 2 bases, and 12 bases lay in between.

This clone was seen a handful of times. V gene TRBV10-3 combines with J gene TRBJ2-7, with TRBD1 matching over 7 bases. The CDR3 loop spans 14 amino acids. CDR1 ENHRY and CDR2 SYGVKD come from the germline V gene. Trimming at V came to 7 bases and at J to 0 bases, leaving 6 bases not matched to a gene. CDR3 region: CAIKPGQSSYEQYF. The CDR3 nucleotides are TGTGCCATCAAACCGGGACAGAGCTCCTACGAGCAGTACTTC.

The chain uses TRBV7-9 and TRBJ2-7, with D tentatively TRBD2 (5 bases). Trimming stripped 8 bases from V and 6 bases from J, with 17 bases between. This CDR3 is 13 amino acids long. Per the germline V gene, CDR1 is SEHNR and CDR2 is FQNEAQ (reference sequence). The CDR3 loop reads CASSDGVRGEQYV. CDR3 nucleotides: TGTGCCAGCTCCGACGGGGTGAGAGGCGAGCAGTACGTC.

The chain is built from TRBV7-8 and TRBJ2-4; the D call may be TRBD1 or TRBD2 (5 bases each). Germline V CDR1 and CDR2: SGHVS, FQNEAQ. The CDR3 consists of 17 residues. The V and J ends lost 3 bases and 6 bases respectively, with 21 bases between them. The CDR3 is CASSFERGATESNIQYF. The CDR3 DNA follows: TGTGCCAGCAGCTTCGAGAGGGGAGCAACAGAGTCAAACATTCAGTACTTC.

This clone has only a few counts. The CDR3 DNA reads as TGTGCCAGCAGCTTAGCGGAAGGGGGGTATTCACCCCTCCACTTT. It is translated as CASSLAEGGYSPLHF. The rearrangement uses TRBV7-9 and TRBJ1-6; D possibly corresponds to TRBD1 (6 bases). V shed 0 bases and J shed 8 bases, with 11 bases lying between them. The germline CDR1 and CDR2 sequences are SEHNR and FQNEAQ (reference sequence). This CDR3 comprises 15 residues.

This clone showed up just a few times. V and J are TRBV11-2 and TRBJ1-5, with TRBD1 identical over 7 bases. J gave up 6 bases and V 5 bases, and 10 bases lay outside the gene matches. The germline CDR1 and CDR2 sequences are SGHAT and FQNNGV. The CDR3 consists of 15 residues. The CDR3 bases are TGTGCCAGCAGCCCCTGGACAGGCGCCAGTCAGCCCCAGCATTTT. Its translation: CASSPWTGASQPQHF.

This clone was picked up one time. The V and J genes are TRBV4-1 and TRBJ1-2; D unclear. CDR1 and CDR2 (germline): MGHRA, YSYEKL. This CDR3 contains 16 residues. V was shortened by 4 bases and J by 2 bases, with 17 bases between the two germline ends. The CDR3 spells CASSPRDWLDNYGYTF. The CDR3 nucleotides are TGCGCCAGCAGCCCCAGAGACTGGCTCGACAACTATGGCTACACCTTC.

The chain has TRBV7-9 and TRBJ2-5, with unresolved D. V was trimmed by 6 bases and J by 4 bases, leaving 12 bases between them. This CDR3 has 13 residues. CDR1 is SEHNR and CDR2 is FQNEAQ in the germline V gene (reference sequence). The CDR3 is CASRGTFLETQYF. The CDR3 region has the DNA TGTGCCAGCAGGGGTACTTTTCTAGAGACCCAGTACTTC.

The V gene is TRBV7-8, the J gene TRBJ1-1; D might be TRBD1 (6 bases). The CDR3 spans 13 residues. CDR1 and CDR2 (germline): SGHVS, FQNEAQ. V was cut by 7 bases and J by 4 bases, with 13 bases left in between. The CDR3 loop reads CASNEEGGTEAFF. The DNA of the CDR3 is TGTGCCAGCAACGAAGAAGGGGGCACTGAAGCTTTCTTT.

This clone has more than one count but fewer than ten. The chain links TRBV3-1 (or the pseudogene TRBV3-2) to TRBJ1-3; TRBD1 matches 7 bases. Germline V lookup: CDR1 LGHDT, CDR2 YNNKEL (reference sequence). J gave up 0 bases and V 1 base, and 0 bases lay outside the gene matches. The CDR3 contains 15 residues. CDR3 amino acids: CASSQGTGSGNTIYF. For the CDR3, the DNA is TGTGCCAGCAGCCAAGGGACAGGCTCTGGAAACACCATATATTTT.

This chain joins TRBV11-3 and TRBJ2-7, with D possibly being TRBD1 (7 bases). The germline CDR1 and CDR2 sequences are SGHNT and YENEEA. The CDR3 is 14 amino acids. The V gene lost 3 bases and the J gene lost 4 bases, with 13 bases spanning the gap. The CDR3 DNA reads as TGTGCCAGCAGCTTTAGGGGGGACAGTTACGAGCAGTACTTC. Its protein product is CASSFRGDSYEQYF.

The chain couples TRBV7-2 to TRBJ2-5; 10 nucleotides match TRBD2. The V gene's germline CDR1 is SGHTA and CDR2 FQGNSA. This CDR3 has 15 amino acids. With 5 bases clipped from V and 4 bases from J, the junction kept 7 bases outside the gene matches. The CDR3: CASSTAGLARETQYF. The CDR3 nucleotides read TGTGCCAGCAGCACCGCGGGACTAGCGAGAGAGACCCAGTACTTC. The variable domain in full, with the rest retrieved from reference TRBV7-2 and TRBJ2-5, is GAGVSQSPSNKVTEKGKDVELRCDPISGHTALYWYRQSLGQGLEFLIYFQGNSAPDKSGLPSDRFSAERTGGSVSTLTIQRTQQEDSAVYLCASSTAGLARETQYFGPGTRLLVL.

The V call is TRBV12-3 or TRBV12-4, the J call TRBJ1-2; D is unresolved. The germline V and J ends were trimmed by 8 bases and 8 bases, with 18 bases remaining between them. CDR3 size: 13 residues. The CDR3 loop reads CASRLPPVEGYTF. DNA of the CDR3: TGTGCCAGCCGTCTTCCCCCGGTGGAGGGCTACACCTTC.

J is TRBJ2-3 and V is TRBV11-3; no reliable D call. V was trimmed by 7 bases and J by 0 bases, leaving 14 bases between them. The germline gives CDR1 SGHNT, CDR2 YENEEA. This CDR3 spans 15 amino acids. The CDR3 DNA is TGTGCCAGCACCCCCAGATCCTCTAGCACAGATACGCAGTATTTT. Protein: CASTPRSSSTDTQYF. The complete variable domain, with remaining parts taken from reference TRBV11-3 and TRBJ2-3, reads EAGVVQSPRYKIIEKKQPVAFWCNPISGHNTLYWYLQNLGQGPELLIRYENEEAVDDSQLPKDRFSAERLKGVDSTLKIQPAELGDSAVYLCASTPRSSSTDTQYFGPGTRLTVL.

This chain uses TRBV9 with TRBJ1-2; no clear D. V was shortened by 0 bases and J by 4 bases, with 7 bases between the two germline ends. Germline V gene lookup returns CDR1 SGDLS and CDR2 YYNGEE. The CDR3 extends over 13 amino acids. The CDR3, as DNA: TGTGCCAGCAGCGTAGGAACAGCCTATGGCTACACCTTC. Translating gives CASSVGTAYGYTF.

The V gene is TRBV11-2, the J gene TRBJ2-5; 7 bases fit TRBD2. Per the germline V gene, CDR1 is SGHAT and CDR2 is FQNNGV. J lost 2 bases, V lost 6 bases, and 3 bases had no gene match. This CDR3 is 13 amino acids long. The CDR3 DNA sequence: TGTGCCAGCAGAACTAGCGCTCAAGAGACCCAGTACTTC. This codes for CASRTSAQETQYF.

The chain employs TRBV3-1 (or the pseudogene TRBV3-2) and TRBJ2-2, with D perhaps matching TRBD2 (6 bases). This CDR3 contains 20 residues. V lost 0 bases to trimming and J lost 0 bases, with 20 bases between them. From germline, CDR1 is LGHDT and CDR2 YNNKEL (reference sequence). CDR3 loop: CASSQDIGAGRFANTGELFF. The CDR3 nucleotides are TGTGCCAGCAGCCAAGATATTGGGGCAGGGAGGTTCGCGAACACCGGGGAGCTGTTTTTT.